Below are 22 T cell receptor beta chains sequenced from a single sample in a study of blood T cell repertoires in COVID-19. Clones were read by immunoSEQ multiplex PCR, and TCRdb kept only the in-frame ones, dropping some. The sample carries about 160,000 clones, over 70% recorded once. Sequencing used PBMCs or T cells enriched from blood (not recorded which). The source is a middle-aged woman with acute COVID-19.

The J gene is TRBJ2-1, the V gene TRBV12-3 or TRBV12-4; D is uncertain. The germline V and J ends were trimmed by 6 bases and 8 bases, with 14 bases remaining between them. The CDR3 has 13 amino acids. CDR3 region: CASSPLNWHEQFF. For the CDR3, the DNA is TGTGCCAGCAGCCCCCTTAATTGGCATGAGCAGTTCTTC.

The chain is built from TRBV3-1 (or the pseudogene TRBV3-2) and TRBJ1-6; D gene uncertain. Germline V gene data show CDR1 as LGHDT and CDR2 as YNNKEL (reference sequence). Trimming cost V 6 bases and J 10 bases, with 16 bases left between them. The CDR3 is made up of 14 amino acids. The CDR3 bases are TGTGCCAGCAGGCGCCATCAGACGGGGTCACCCCTCCACTTT. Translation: CASRRHQTGSPLHF.

CDR3 DNA sequence: TGTGCCAGTAGGGACACTAGCGCCTCGAACACCGGGGAGCTGTTTTTT. Its translation is CASRDTSASNTGELFF. The rearrangement links TRBV19 to TRBJ2-2; 7 bases match TRBD2. Per the germline V gene, CDR1 is LNHDA and CDR2 is SQIVND (reference sequence). The CDR3 consists of 16 residues. The V segment lost 6 bases and the J segment 0 bases; nucleotides outside the gene matches: 7.

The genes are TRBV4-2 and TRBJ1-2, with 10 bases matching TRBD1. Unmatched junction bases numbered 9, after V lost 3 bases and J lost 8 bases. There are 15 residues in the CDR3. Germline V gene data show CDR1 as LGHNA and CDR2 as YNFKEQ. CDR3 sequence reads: CASSQTDRGPLGYTF. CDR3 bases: TGTGCCAGCAGCCAGACCGACAGGGGGCCTTTAGGCTACACCTTC.

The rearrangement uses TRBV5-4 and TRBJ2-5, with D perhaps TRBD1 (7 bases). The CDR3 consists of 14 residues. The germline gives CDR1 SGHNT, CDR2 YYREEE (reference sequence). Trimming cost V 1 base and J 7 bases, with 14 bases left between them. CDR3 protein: CASSLSGQGGTQYF. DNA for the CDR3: TGTGCCAGCAGCTTGAGTGGGCAGGGGGGGACCCAGTACTTC.

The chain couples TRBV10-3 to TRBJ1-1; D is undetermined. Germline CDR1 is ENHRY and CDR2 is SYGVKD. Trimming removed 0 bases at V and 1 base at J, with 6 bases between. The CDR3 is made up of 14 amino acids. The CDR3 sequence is CAISESPGNTEAFF. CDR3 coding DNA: TGTGCCATCAGTGAGTCTCCGGGGAACACTGAAGCTTTCTTT.

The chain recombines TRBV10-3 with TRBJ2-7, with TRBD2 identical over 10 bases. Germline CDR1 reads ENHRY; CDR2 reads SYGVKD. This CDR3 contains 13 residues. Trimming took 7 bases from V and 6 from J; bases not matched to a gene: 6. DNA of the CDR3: TGTGCCATCAAAGCGGGAGGGGGTTCCGAGCAGTACGTC. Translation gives CAIKAGGGSEQYV.

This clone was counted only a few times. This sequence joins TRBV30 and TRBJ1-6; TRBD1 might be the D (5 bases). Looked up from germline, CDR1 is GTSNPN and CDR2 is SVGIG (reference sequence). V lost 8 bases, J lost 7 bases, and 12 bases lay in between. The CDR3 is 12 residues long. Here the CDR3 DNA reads TGTGCCGGCAGGGTGTACAATTCACCCCTCCACTTT. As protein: CAGRVYNSPLHF.

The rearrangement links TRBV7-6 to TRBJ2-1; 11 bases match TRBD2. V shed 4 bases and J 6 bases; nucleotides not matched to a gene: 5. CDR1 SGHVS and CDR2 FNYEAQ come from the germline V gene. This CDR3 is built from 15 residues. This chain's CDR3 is CASSSTSGISNEQFF. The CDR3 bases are TGTGCCAGCAGCTCGACTAGCGGGATCTCCAATGAGCAGTTCTTC.

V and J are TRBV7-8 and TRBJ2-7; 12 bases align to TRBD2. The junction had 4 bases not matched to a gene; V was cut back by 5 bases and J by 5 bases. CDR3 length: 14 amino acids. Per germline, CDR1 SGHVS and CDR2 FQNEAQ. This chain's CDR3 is CASSPSGRVNEQYV. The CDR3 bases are TGTGCCAGCAGCCCTAGCGGGAGGGTAAACGAGCAGTACGTC.

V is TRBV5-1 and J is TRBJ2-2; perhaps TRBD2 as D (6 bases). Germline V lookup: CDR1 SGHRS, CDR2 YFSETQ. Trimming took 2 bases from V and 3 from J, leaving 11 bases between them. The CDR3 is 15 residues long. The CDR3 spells CASSLLEGYTGELFF. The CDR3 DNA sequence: TGCGCCAGCAGCTTATTGGAGGGGTACACCGGGGAGCTGTTTTTT.

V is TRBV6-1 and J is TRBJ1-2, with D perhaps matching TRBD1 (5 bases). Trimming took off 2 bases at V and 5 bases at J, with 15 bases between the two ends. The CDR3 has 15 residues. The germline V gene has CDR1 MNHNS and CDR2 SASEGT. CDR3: CASSERGEGGYGYTF. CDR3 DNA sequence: TGTGCCAGCAGTGAAAGAGGGGAGGGAGGATATGGCTACACCTTC.

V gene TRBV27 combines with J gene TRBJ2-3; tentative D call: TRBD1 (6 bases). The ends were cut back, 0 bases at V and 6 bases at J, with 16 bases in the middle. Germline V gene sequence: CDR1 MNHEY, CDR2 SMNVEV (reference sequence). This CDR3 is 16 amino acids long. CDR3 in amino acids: CASSLSFLGDRDTQYF. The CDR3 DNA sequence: TGTGCCAGCAGTTTATCGTTTTTAGGCGACAGGGATACGCAGTATTTT.

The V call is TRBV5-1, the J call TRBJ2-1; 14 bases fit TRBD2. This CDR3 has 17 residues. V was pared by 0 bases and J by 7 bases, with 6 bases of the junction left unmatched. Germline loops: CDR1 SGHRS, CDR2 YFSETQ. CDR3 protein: CASSLALGTSGSNEQFF. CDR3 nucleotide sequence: TGCGCCAGCAGCTTGGCTCTAGGGACTAGCGGGAGTAATGAGCAGTTCTTC.

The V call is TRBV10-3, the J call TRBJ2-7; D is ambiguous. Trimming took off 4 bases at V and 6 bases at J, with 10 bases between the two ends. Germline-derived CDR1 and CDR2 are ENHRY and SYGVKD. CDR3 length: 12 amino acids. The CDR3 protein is CAISASDSEQYV. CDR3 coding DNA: TGTGCCATCAGTGCCTCCGATAGCGAGCAGTACGTC.

The DNA of the CDR3 is TGTGCCTGGAGTGGACAGCATAATGAAAAACTGTTTTTT. Residues: CAWSGQHNEKLFF. The V call is TRBV30, the J call TRBJ1-4, with D tentatively TRBD1 (5 bases). In germline, CDR1 is GTSNPN, CDR2 SVGIG (reference sequence). The CDR3 totals 13 residues. V lost 1 base to trimming and J lost 4 bases, with 7 bases between them.

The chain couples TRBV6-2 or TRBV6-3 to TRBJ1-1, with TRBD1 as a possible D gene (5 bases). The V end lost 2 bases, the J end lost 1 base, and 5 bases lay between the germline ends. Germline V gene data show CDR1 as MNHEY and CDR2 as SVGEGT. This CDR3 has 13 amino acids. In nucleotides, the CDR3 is TGTGCCAGCAGTTACGGACAGAACACTGAAGCTTTCTTT. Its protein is CASSYGQNTEAFF.

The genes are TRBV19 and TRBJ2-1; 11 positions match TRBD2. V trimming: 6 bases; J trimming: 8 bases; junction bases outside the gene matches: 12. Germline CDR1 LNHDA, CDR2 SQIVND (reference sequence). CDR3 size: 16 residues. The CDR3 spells CASSPLGLAGGDEQFF. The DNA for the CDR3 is TGTGCCAGTAGCCCCCTAGGGCTAGCGGGAGGAGATGAGCAGTTCTTC.

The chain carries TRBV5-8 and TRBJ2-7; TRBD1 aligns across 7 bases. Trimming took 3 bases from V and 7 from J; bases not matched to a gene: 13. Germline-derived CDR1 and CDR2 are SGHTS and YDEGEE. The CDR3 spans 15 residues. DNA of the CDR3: TGTGCCAGCAGCTGGACAGGCGACCCGCGCCGGGAGCAGTACGTC. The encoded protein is CASSWTGDPRREQYV.

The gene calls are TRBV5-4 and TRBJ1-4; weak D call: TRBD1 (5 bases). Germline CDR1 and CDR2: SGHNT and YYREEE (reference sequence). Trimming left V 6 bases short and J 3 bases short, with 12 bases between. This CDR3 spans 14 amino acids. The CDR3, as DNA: TGTGCCAGCACGCCGGGACTAGCTAATGAAAAACTGTTTTTT. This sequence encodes CASTPGLANEKLFF.

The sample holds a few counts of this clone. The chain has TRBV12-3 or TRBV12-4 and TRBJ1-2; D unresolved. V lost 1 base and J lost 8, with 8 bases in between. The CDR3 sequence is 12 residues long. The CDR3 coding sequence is TGTGCCAGCAGTTTAGGGGAGATCGGCTACACCTTC. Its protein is CASSLGEIGYTF.

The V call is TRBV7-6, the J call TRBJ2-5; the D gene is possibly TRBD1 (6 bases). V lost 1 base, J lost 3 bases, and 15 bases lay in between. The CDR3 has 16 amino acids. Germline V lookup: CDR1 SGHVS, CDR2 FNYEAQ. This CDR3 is CASSLVLPRQEETQYF. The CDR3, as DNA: TGTGCCAGCAGCTTAGTATTGCCACGACAGGAAGAGACCCAGTACTTC.